This TCR beta chain was sequenced during a study of blood T cell repertoires in COVID-19. Study overall: Samples representing acute and convalescent COVID-19 were sourced from the United States, Italy and Spain. The cDNA or gDNA used as material had been derived from T cells, B-cell-depleted T cells, or PBMCs.

Original analysis: The authors estimated nucleated cell counts from reference gene primer amplification. Libraries were prepared by immunoSEQ multiplex PCR; TCRdb keeps only in-frame clonotypes and omits some of them. That table supplies the V and J calls and clone size; D and trimming were determined from the DNA. The table records 75,000 to 100,000 clones, approximately 86% of them present only once. V lost 5 bases and J 3 bases, leaving 8 bases between the germline ends. This CDR3 has 12 residues. Germline-derived CDR1 and CDR2 are SGHAT and FQNNGV. The rearrangement uses TRBV11-2 and TRBJ2-7, with a possible D match to TRBD1 (6 bases). What was sequenced was peripheral blood. The source is an elderly man with acute or convalescent COVID-19. CDR3 DNA: TGTGCCAGCAGCCCGACAGGCTACGAGCAGTACTTC. Translation gives CASSPTGYEQYF.